The 18 T cell receptor beta chains below were found in one sample sequenced in a study of cytomegalovirus exposure and HLA in healthy donors. PCR primers comprised 60 Vbeta and 13 Jbeta primers. Data came from immunoSEQ multiplex PCR; TCRdb stores just in-frame clones and leaves some out. This sample carries some 170,000 clones, about 83% of them seen once, and the ten largest clones take about 2.6%. The sequenced sample was PBMCs. Every receptor here comes from a female donor in good health and CMV-seronegative.

The chain combines TRBV10-3 with TRBJ1-3; a weak D match, TRBD1 (6 bases). V lost 7 bases and J lost 0, with 13 bases in between. The V gene's germline CDR1 is ENHRY and CDR2 SYGVKD. This CDR3 has 15 amino acids. The chain's CDR3 is CAITKGGGSGNTIYF. For the CDR3, the DNA is TGTGCCATCACGAAGGGAGGGGGCTCTGGAAACACCATATATTTT.

This chain joins TRBV4-1 and TRBJ1-2; TRBD1 agrees at 9 bases. This CDR3 region has 15 residues. Trimming removed 2 bases from V and 3 bases from J; junction bases left unmatched: 4. The V gene's germline CDR1 is MGHRA and CDR2 YSYEKL. The CDR3 here is CASSQLWTGDYGYTF. CDR3 sequence (DNA): TGCGCCAGCAGCCAATTGTGGACAGGGGACTATGGCTACACCTTC.

The V and J genes are TRBV30 and TRBJ2-1; TRBD2 might be the D (6 bases). CDR3 length equals 13 residues. V dropped 1 base and J dropped 11 bases, with 15 bases sitting between them. In germline, CDR1 is GTSNPN, CDR2 SVGIG (reference sequence). In DNA, the CDR3 is TGTGCCTGGAGTGAGGCGGGACCTAGTAAGCAGTTCTTC. It codes for CAWSEAGPSKQFF.

Points on this clone: A read error may account for a junction end that differs from germline. V is TRBV13 and J is TRBJ2-1; 7 nucleotides align to TRBD2. The CDR3 has 17 amino acids. Germline V CDR1 and CDR2: PRHDT, FYEKMQ (reference sequence). CDR3 region: CASSLMAGVSSYNERFF. Here the CDR3 DNA reads TGTGCCAGCAGCTTAATGGCGGGGGTAAGCTCCTACAATGAGCGGTTCTTC. Complete variable domain (other parts from reference TRBV13 and TRBJ2-1): AAGVIQSPRHLIKEKRETATLKCYPIPRHDTVYWYQQGPGQDPQFLISFYEKMQSDKGSIPDRFSAQQFSDYHSELNMSSLELGDSALYFCASSLMAGVSSYNERFFGPGTRLTVL.

This rearrangement joins TRBV11-2 to TRBJ1-5, with 7 bases fitting TRBD1. The CDR3 consists of 15 residues. Germline lookup yields CDR1 SGHAT and CDR2 FQNNGV. V lost 5 bases, J lost 2 bases, and 6 bases stayed unmatched. CDR3 coding DNA: TGTGCCAGCAGCGCCAATACAGGGGGCAATCAGCCCCAGCATTTT. Translating gives CASSANTGGNQPQHF.

The chain carries TRBV7-9 and TRBJ2-7; D not resolved. V lost 4 bases and J lost 6, with 7 bases in between. The CDR3 loop spans 11 amino acids. Germline CDR1 reads SEHNR; CDR2 reads FQNEAQ (reference sequence). The CDR3 loop reads CASSSSPEQYF. DNA for the CDR3: TGTGCCAGCAGCTCCTCTCCCGAGCAGTACTTC. Complete variable domain (other parts from reference TRBV7-9 and TRBJ2-7): DTGVSQNPRHKITKRGQNVTFRCDPISEHNRLYWYRQTLGQGPEFLTYFQNEAQLEKSRLLSDRFSAERPKGSFSTLEIQRTEQGDSAMYLCASSSSPEQYFGPGTRLTVT.

In this sample, this clone turned up once. The chain uses TRBV7-8 and TRBJ2-7; 12 positions agree with TRBD2. This CDR3 spans 15 amino acids. Germline assignment: CDR1 SGHVS and CDR2 FQNEAQ. V trimming: 4 bases; J trimming: 3 bases; junction bases outside the gene matches: 4. The DNA of the CDR3 is TGTGCCAGCAGCTCCGGACTAGCGGGACACTACGAGCAGTACTTC. Translating it yields CASSSGLAGHYEQYF.

The sample holds one count of this clone. The chain uses TRBV28 and TRBJ2-1, with a weak D call TRBD2 (6 bases). The V and J ends lost 4 bases and 0 bases respectively, with 16 bases between them. Per the germline V gene, CDR1 is MDHEN and CDR2 is SYDVKM. The CDR3 is made up of 17 amino acids. For the CDR3, the DNA is TGTGCCAGCAGTTCAGTGGAGGGTGGCGGCTCCTACAATGAGCAGTTCTTC. Translating it yields CASSSVEGGGSYNEQFF.

The chain links TRBV5-1 to TRBJ2-1; a possible D gene is TRBD2 (5 bases). This CDR3 has 15 amino acids. V was shortened by 4 bases and J by 2 bases, with 13 bases between the two germline ends. Germline CDR1 reads SGHRS; CDR2 reads YFSETQ. The CDR3 nucleotides read TGCGCCAGCAGCCGTGACGAGGGAGCCTACAATGAGCAGTTCTTC. Translation: CASSRDEGAYNEQFF.

The genes are TRBV4-1 and TRBJ2-7, with a possible D match to TRBD2 (5 bases). The germline V gene encodes CDR1 MGHRA and CDR2 YSYEKL. This CDR3 is 17 amino acids long. Trimming removed 4 bases at V and 0 bases at J, with 19 bases between. CDR3 region: CASSLTMSGYSSYEQYF. DNA for the CDR3: TGCGCCAGCAGCCTCACCATGAGCGGTTACAGCTCCTACGAGCAGTACTTC.

With respect to this clone: A junction boundary mismatches the germline segment, possibly from a read error. The chain is built from TRBV9 and TRBJ2-5, with 9 nucleotides matching TRBD1. From germline, CDR1 is SGDLS and CDR2 YYNGEE. This CDR3 region has 16 residues. CDR3 sequence (DNA): TGTGCCAGCAGCGTAGACCTGACAGGGGGAGAAGAGGCCCAGTACTTC. It encodes CASSVDLTGGEEAQYF.

The J gene is TRBJ2-5, the V gene TRBV19; maybe TRBD1 (6 bases). Trimming removed 7 bases from V and 4 bases from J, with 16 bases in between. CDR1 is LNHDA and CDR2 is SQIVND in the germline V gene (reference sequence). This CDR3 is 14 amino acids long. This CDR3 reads CASTAGAAVETQYF. DNA for the CDR3: TGTGCCAGTACAGCAGGGGCCGCGGTAGAGACCCAGTACTTC.

The table lists this clone with a few counts. The J gene is TRBJ1-5, the V gene TRBV27; D possibly corresponds to TRBD1 (6 bases). CDR1 is MNHEY and CDR2 is SMNVEV in the germline V gene (reference sequence). The CDR3 loop spans 17 amino acids. Trimming took off 6 bases at V and 0 bases at J, with 18 bases between the two ends. The CDR3, as DNA: TGTGCCAGCAGCCCCAACCAGGGGTTCTATAGCAATCAGCCCCAGCATTTT. Translating gives CASSPNQGFYSNQPQHF.

V gene TRBV5-1 combines with J gene TRBJ1-4, with D unclear. The germline V gene has CDR1 SGHRS and CDR2 YFSETQ. The CDR3 has 15 amino acids. V lost 3 bases, J lost 3 bases, and 12 bases lay in between. As DNA, the CDR3 is TGCGCCAGCAGCTCAGATAATTTGGCTAATGAAAAACTGTTTTTT. This codes for CASSSDNLANEKLFF.

The chain combines TRBV6-6 with TRBJ2-2; D might be TRBD1 (6 bases). CDR1 and CDR2 (germline): MNHNY, SVGAGI (reference sequence). V was shortened by 2 bases and J by 5 bases, with 15 bases between the two germline ends. The CDR3 has 16 amino acids. CDR3 amino acids: CASSYMSGAGTGELFF. In DNA, the CDR3 is TGTGCCAGCAGTTACATGTCAGGGGCTGGGACCGGGGAGCTGTTTTTT.

The chain carries TRBV30 and TRBJ1-5; D might be TRBD1 (5 bases). CDR1 is GTSNPN, CDR2 SVGIG, per germline (reference sequence). V lost 5 bases, J lost 5 bases, and 13 bases lay in between. This CDR3 has 13 amino acids. The chain's CDR3 is CAWGRQGHQPQHF. The DNA of the CDR3 is TGTGCCTGGGGACGCCAGGGTCATCAGCCCCAGCATTTT.

The genes are TRBV29-1 and TRBJ2-1; 10 nucleotides agree with TRBD2. V lost 6 bases to trimming and J lost 4 bases; unmatched junction nucleotides: 30. The germline V gene encodes CDR1 SQVTM and CDR2 ANQGSEA. This CDR3 has 22 residues. DNA of the CDR3: TGCAGCGTCGTAAAGTGGGTCTACAGACCAAGCGGGGGGGCTCCTTCTTACAATGAGCAGTTCTTC. Protein sequence: CSVVKWVYRPSGGAPSYNEQFF.

On this clone itself: Other nucleotide sequences from this sample produce the same CDR3. The rearrangement joins TRBV27 to TRBJ2-7; 9 bases line up with TRBD1. CDR3 length equals 13 residues. The J segment lost 3 bases and the V segment lost 4 bases, leaving 1 base of the junction unmatched. Germline V CDR1 and CDR2: MNHEY, SMNVEV (reference sequence). The chain's CDR3 is CASSWGQGYEQYF. Here the CDR3 DNA reads TGTGCCAGCAGTTGGGGACAGGGCTACGAGCAGTACTTC.